The table lists the clone carrying this TCR beta chain with many counts. Its specificity is unknown. CDR3 length: 15 residues. Germline CDR1 SGHTA, CDR2 FQGNSA. The germline V and J ends were trimmed by 2 bases and 0 bases, with 11 bases remaining between them. This sample stems from a study of read filtering for tumor transcriptome and immune sequencing. Overall study context: By R-ISS, stages I, II and III held around 8, 16 and 7 patients.

Broader study findings: Correlation between methods rose after single-read clonotypes were removed.

This library used about 400 ng RNA and molecular barcoded adaptors spanning alpha/delta and beta/gamma chains. TCRdb fed the reads into MiXCR, producing one record per CDR3 protein. The sample has roughly 69,000 distinct CDR3 sequences, about 14% seen once. Source material: a population of CD138-negative cells sorted from bone marrow. V usage is TRBV7-2 and J usage is TRBJ2-7; possibly TRBD1 for D (5 bases). This TCR was sampled from a donor at least 40 years old with multiple myeloma. For the CDR3, the DNA is TGTGCCAGCAGCTTATCAGGGTTTAGCTCCTACGAGCAGTACTTC. Encoded protein: CASSLSGFSSYEQYF.